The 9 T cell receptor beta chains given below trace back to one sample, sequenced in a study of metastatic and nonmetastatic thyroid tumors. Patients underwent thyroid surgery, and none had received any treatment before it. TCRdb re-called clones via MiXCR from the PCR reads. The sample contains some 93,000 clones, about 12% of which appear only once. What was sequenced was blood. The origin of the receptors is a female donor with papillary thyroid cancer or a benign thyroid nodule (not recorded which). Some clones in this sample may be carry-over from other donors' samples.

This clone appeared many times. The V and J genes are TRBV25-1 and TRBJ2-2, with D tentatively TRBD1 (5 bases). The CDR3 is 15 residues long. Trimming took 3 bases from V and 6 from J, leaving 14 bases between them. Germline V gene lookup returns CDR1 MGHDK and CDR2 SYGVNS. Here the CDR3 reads CASSEPQGGPGELFF. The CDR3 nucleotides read TGTGCCAGCAGTGAGCCTCAGGGTGGCCCCGGGGAGCTGTTTTTT.

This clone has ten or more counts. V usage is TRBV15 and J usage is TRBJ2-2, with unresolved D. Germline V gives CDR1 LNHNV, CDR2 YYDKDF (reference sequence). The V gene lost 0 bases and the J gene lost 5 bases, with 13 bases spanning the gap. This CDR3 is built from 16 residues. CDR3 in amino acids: CATSRDPVVGTGELFF. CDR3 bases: TGTGCCACCAGCAGAGATCCTGTAGTGGGGACCGGGGAGCTGTTTTTT.

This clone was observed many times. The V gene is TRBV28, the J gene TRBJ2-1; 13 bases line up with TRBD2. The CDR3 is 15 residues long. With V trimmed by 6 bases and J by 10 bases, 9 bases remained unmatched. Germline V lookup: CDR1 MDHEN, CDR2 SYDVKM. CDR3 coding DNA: TGTGCCAGCAGCCTGGGACTAGCGGGGCGGGGGGAGCAGTTCTTC. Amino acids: CASSLGLAGRGEQFF.

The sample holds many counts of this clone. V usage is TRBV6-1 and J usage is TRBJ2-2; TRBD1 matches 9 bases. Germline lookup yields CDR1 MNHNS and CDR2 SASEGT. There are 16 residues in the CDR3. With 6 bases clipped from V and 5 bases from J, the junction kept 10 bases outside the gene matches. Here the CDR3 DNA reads TGTGCCAGCAGCCAACCACAGGGGGCAAGGACCGGGGAGCTGTTTTTT. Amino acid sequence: CASSQPQGARTGELFF.

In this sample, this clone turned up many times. CDR3: CASSEGITSSYEQYF. CDR3 nucleotide sequence: TGTGCCAGCAGTGAGGGCATCACGAGCTCCTACGAGCAGTACTTC. This chain joins TRBV6-1 and TRBJ2-7, with D uncertain. Per germline, CDR1 MNHNS and CDR2 SASEGT. CDR3 length equals 15 residues. The V and J ends lost 3 bases and 0 bases respectively, with 12 bases between them.

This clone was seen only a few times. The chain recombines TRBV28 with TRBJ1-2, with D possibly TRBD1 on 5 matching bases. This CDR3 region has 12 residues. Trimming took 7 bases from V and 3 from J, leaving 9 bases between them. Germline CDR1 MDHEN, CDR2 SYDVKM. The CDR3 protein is CASIAGDYGYTF. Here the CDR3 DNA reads TGTGCCAGCATAGCGGGGGACTATGGCTACACCTTC.

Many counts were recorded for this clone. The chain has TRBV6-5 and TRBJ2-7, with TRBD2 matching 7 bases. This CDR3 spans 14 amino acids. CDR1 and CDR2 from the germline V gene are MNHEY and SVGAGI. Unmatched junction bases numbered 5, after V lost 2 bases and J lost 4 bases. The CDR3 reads CASSYGVGRYEQYF. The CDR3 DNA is TGTGCCAGCAGTTACGGAGTCGGGAGGTACGAGCAGTACTTC.

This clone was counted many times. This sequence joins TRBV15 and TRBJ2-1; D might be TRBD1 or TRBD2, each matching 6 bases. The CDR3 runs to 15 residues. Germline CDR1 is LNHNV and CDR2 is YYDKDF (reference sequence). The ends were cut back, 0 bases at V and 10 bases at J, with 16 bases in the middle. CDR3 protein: CATSREGGLRGEQFF. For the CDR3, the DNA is TGTGCCACCAGCAGAGAGGGGGGCCTCCGGGGAGAGCAGTTCTTC. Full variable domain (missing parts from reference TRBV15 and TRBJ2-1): DAMVIQNPRYQVTQFGKPVTLSCSQTLNHNVMYWYQQKSSQAPKLLFHYYDKDFNNEADTPDNFQSRRPNTSFCFLDIRSPGLGDTAMYLCATSREGGLRGEQFFGPGTRLTVL.

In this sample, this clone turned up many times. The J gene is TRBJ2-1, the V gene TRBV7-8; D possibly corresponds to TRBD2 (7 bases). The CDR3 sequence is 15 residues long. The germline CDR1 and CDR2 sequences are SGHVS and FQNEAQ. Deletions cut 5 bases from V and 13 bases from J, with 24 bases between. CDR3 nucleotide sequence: TGTGCCAGCAGCGCAATCATAGGGGGAGGGGAGGGACAGTTCTTC. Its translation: CASSAIIGGGEGQFF.